This T cell receptor beta chain came from a study of T cells in Graves' hyperthyroidism and ophthalmopathy. Whole-study results and caveats: Clonotypes that were expanded in thyroid above 0.001 mostly appeared in blood too. Researchers report that a 13 V-J model separated ophthalmopathy from stable hyperthyroidism.

Germline V lookup: CDR1 SGHNT, CDR2 YYREEE (reference sequence). Deletions cut 0 bases from V and 3 bases from J, with 16 bases between. The CDR3 loop spans 17 amino acids. The hyperthyroidism patients had all been newly diagnosed, and their disease duration was under 2 months. Their ages ranged from 18 to 65 years. Each 10 ml fresh peripheral blood draw supplied the PBMCs. Researchers took RNA transcripts and amplified the TCR beta CDR3 regions from them. The HTBI primer set served for first-round RT-PCR of the TCR CDR3. MiXCR, run by TCRdb on the multiplex PCR reads, gives a single entry per CDR3 protein. The sample has about 350,000 distinct CDR3 sequences; under 20% are singletons. In its sample, this clonotype was seen many times. What it binds is unknown.

The sample comprised blood. This rearrangement joins TRBV5-4 to TRBJ1-5; perhaps TRBD1 as D (6 bases). This TCR was recovered from a woman aged 18-29 years with Graves' hyperthyroidism. DNA for the CDR3: TGTGCCAGCAGCTTGGGGGTGCGGGGGGCAGCCAATCAGCCCCAGCATTTT. Translated, it gives CASSLGVRGAANQPQHF.